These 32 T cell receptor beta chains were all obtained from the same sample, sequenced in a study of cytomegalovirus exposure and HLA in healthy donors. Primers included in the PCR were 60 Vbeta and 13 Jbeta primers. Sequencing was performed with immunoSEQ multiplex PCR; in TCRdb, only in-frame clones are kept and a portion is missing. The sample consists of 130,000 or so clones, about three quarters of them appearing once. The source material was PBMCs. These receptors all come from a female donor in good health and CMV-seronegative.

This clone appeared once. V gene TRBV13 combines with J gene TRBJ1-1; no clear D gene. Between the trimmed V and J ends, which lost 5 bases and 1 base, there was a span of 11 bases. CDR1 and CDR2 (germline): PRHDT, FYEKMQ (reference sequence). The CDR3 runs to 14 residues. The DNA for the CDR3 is TGTGCCAGCAGCATTCGGTATACGAACACTGAAGCTTTCTTT. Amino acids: CASSIRYTNTEAFF.

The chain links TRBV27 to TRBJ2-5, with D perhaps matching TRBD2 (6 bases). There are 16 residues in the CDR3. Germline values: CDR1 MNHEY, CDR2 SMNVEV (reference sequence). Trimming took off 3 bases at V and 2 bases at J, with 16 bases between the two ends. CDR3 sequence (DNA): TGTGCCAGCAGTTTTGTAGGGGAACTAGCTCAAGAGACCCAGTACTTC. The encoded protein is CASSFVGELAQETQYF.

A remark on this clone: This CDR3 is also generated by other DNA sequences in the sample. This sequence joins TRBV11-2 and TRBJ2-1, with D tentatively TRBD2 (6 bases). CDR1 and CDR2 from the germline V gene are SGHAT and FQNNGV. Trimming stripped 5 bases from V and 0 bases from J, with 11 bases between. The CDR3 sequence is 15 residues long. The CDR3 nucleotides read TGTGCCAGCAGCAACCGGGGGAGCTCCTACAATGAGCAGTTCTTC. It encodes CASSNRGSSYNEQFF.

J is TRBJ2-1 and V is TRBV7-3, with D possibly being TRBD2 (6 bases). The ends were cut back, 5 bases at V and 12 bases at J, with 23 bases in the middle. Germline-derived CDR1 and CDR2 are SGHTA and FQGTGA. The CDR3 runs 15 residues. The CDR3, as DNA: TGTGCCAGCAGCCCCACCGTAGGCGGGACCGGAGGGCAGTTCTTC. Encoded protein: CASSPTVGGTGGQFF.

CDR3 nucleotide sequence: TGTGCCATCAGTGGTCGACAGGGGGCCGATACGCAGTATTTT. It specifies CAISGRQGADTQYF. This rearrangement joins TRBV10-3 to TRBJ2-3; 10 nucleotides match TRBD1. V dropped 4 bases and J dropped 6; count of bases not matched to a gene: 4. This CDR3 contains 14 residues. Germline V CDR1 and CDR2: ENHRY, SYGVKD.

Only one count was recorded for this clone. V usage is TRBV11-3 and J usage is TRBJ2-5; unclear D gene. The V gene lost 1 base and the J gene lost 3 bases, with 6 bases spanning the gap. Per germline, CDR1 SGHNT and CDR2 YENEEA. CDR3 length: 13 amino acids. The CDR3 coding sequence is TGTGCCAGCAGCTTAGCAATAGAAGAGACCCAGTACTTC. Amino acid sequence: CASSLAIEETQYF. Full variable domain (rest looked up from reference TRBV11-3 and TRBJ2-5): EAGVVQSPRYKIIEKKQPVAFWCNPISGHNTLYWYLQNLGQGPELLIRYENEEAVDDSQLPKDRFSAERLKGVDSTLKIQPAELGDSAVYLCASSLAIEETQYFGPGTRLLVL.

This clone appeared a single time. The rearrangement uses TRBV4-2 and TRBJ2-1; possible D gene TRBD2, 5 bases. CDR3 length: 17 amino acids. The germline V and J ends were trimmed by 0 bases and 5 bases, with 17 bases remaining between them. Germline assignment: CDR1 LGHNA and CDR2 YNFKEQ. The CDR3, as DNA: TGTGCCAGCAGCCAAGATCGTCAGGTGGCTAGCAACAATGAGCAGTTCTTC. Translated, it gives CASSQDRQVASNNEQFF.

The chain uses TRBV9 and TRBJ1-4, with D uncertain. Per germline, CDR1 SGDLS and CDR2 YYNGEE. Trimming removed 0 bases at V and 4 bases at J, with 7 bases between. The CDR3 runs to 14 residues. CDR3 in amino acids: CASSVGEINEKLFF. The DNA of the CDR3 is TGTGCCAGCAGCGTAGGGGAGATTAATGAAAAACTGTTTTTT.

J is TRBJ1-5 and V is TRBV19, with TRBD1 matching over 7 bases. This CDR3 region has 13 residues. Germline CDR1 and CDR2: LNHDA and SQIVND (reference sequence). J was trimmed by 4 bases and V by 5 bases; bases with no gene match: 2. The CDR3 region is CASSPQGNQPQHF. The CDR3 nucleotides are TGTGCCAGTAGTCCACAGGGGAATCAGCCCCAGCATTTT.

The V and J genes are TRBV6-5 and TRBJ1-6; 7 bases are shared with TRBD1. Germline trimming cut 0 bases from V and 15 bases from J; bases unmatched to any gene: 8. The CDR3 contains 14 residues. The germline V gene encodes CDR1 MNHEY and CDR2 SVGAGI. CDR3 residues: CASSYSPSGGVLHF. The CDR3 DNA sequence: TGTGCCAGCAGTTACTCCCCGTCAGGGGGAGTCCTCCACTTT.

In nucleotides, the CDR3 is TGTGCCAGCAGCTTCACCGGGACTAGCGGGGTCGAGCAGTACTTC. It specifies CASSFTGTSGVEQYF. The chain joins TRBV7-2 to TRBJ2-7; 13 nucleotides match TRBD2. CDR1 and CDR2 from the germline V gene are SGHTA and FQGNSA. CDR3 length: 15 residues. V gave up 3 bases and J gave up 6 bases; unmatched junction bases: 5.

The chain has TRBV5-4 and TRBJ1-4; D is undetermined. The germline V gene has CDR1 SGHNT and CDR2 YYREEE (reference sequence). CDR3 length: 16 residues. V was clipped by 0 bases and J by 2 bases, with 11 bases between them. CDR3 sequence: CASSLAGRPTNEKLFF. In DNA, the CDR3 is TGTGCCAGCAGCTTGGCCGGGAGGCCTACTAATGAAAAACTGTTTTTT.

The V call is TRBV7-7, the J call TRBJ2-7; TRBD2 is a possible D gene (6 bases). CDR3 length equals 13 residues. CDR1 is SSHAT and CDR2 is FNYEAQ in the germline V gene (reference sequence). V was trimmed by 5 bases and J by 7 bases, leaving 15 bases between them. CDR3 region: CASSPTRAGEQYF. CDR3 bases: TGTGCCAGCAGCCCGACTAGGGCCGGGGAGCAGTACTTC.

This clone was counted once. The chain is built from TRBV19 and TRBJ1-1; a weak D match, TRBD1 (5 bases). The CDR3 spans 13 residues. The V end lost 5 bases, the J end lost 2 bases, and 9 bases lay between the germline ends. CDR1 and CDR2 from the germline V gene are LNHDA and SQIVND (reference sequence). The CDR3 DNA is TGTGCCAGTAGTGCGGACATAAACACTGAAGCTTTCTTT. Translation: CASSADINTEAFF.

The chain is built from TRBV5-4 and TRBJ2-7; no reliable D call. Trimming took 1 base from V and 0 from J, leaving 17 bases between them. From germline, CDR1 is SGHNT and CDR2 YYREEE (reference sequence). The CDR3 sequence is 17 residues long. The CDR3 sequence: CASSLPALGVTSYEQYF. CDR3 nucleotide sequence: TGTGCCAGCAGCTTGCCCGCGCTAGGTGTTACCTCCTACGAGCAGTACTTC.

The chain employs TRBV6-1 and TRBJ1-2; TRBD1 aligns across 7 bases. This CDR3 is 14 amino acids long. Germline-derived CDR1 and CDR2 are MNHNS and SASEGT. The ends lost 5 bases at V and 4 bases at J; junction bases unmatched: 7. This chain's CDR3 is CASSHTGQAYGYTF. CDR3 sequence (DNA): TGTGCCAGCAGTCACACCGGACAGGCCTATGGCTACACCTTC.

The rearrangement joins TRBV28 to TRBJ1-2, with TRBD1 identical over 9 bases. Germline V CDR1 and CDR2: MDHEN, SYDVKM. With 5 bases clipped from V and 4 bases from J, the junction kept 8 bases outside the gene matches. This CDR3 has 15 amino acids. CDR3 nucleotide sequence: TGTGCCAGCAGTCCGGGGACAGGGTTCTTCTATGGCTACACCTTC. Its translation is CASSPGTGFFYGYTF.

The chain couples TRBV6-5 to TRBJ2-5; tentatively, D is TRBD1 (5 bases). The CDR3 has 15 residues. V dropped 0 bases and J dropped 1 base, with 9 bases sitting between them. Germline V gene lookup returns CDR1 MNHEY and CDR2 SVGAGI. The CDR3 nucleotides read TGTGCCAGCAGTTACTCAGGACACCTCCAAGAGACCCAGTACTTC. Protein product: CASSYSGHLQETQYF.

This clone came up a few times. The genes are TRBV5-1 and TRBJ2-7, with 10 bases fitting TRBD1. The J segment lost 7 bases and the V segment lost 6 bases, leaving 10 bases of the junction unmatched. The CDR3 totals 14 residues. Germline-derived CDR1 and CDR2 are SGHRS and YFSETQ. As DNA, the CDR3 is TGCGCCAGCACCTTTCGACAGGGGGCTTTTGAGCAGTACTTC. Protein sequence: CASTFRQGAFEQYF.

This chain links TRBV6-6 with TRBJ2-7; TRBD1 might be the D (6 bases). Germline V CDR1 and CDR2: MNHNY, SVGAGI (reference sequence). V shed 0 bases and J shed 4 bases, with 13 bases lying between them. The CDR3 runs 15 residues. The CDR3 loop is CASSYSGDTGYEQYF. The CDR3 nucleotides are TGTGCCAGCAGTTACTCGGGGGACACAGGGTACGAGCAGTACTTC.

The CDR3 DNA reads as TGTGCCAGCAGCTTAGCGTCAAGCGGGGGGGCAGATACGCAGTATTTT. This encodes CASSLASSGGADTQYF. The chain recombines TRBV7-2 with TRBJ2-3; 10 bases agree with TRBD2. The germline CDR1 and CDR2 sequences are SGHTA and FQGNSA. Trimming cost V 0 bases and J 4 bases; bases outside gene matches: 4. The CDR3 totals 16 residues.

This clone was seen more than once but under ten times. The CDR3, as DNA: TGTGCCAGCAGTGAACTAGCGGGGGGAGTTGATGAGCAGTTCTTC. Residues: CASSELAGGVDEQFF. The chain uses TRBV25-1 and TRBJ2-1, with 11 bases fitting TRBD2. The germline CDR1 and CDR2 sequences are MGHDK and SYGVNS. The CDR3 totals 15 residues. After removal of 2 bases from V and 8 bases from J, the junction contained 5 bases not matched to a gene.

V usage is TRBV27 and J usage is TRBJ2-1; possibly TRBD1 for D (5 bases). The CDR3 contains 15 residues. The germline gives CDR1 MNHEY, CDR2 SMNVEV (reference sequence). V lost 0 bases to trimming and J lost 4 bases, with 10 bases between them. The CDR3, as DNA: TGTGCCAGCAGTTTATCGGGCACAGGTTACAATGAGCAGTTCTTC. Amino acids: CASSLSGTGYNEQFF.

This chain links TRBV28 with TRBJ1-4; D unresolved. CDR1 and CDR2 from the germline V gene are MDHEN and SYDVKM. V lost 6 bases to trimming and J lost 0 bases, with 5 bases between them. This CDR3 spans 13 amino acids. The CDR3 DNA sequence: TGTGCCAGCAGAACGGCAACTAATGAAAAACTGTTTTTT. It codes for CASRTATNEKLFF.

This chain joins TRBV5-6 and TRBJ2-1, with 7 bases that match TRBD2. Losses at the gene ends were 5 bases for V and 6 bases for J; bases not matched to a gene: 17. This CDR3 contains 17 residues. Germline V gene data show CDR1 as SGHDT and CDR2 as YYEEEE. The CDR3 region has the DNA TGTGCCAGCAGTCTGAGCCTGGACGGGGGGTACGGCAATGAGCAGTTCTTC. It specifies CASSLSLDGGYGNEQFF.

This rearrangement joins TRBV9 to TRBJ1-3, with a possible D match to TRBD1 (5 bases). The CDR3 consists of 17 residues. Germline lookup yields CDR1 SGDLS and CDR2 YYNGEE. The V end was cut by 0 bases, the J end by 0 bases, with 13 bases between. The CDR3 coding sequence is TGTGCCAGCAGCGTAGAGGGGACGGGAGGCTCTGGAAACACCATATATTTT. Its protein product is CASSVEGTGGSGNTIYF.

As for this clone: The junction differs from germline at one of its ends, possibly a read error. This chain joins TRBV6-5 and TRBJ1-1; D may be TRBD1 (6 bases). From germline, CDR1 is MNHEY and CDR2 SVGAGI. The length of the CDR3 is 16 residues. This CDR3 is CASSNSRQGLNTEAFF. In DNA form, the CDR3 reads TGTGCCAGCAGTAACTCACGGCAGGGGCTGAACACTGAAGCTTTCTTT.

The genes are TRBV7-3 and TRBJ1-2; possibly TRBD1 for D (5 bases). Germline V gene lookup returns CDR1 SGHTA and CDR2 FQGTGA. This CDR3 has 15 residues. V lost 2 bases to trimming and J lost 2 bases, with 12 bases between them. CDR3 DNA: TGTGCCAGCAGCTTAGGCCCCGACAGAAACTATGGCTACACCTTC. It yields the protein CASSLGPDRNYGYTF.

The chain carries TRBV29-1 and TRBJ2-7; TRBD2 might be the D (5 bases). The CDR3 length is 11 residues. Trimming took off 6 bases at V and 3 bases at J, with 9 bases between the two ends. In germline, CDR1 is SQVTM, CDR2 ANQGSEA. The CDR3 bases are TGCAGCGTCGGAACTAGCTACGAGCAGTACTTC. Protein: CSVGTSYEQYF.

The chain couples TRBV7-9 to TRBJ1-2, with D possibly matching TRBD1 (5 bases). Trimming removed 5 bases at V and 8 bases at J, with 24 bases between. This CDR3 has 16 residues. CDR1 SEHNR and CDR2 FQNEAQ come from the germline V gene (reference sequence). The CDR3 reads CASSPRRGMDVGGYTF. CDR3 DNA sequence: TGTGCCAGCAGCCCAAGAAGGGGTATGGATGTTGGCGGCTACACCTTC.

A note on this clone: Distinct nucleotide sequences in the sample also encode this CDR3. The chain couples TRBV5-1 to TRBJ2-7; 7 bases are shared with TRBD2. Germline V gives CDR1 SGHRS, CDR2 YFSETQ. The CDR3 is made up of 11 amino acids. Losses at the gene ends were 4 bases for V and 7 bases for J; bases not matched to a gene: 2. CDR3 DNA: TGCGCCAGCAGCCTCGGGGGGGAGCAGTACTTC. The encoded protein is CASSLGGEQYF.

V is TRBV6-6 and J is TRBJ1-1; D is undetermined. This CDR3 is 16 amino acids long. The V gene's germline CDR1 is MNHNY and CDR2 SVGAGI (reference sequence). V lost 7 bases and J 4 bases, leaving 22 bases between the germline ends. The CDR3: CASTPGRETKGTEAFF. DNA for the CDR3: TGTGCCAGCACCCCCGGTCGGGAAACCAAGGGCACTGAAGCTTTCTTT.